This T cell receptor (beta chain) comes out of a study of T cells expressing NK-cell markers. Study details: The eight sequenced donors comprised seven who were HCMV-seropositive and one who was seronegative. The study's findings and limits: Dominant NKG2C+ clonotypes accounted for 1.0-7.0% of CD8+ T cells in about 6 donors.

UMI-tagged 5'RACE template switching yielded the TCR beta cDNA. One entry per CDR3 protein, without DNA, is what TCRdb gives after re-calling the 5' RACE reads. The listing records about 460,000 distinct CDR3 sequences. Of note for this clonotype: Antigen unknown.

Germline V lookup: CDR1 MGHRA, CDR2 YSYEKL. This CDR3 is built from 18 residues. The receptor was isolated from a woman aged 45-65 years in good health. The specimen sequenced was blood T cells: a sorted CD56 or NKG2C T cell subset, CD4+ or CD8+ T cells, or bulk PBMC T cells (not recorded which). J is TRBJ2-1 and V is TRBV4-1; the D call of TRBD1 rests on TCRdb alone, since no DNA is present to check it. The CDR3 here is CASSQGIVGQGGYNEQFF.